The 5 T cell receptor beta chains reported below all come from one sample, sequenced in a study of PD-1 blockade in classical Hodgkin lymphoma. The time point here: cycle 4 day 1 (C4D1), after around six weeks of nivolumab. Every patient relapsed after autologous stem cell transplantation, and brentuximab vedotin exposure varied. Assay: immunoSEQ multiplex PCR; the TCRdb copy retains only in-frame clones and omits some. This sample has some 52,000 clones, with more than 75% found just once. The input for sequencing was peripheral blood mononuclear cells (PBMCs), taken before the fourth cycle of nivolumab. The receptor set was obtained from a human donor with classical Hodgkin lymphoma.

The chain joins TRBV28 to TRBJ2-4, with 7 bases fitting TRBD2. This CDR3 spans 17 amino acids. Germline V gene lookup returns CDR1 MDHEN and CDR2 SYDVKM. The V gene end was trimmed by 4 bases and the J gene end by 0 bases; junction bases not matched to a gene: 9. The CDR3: CASSSNRVAGAKNIQYF. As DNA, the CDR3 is TGTGCCAGCAGTTCCAATAGGGTAGCGGGAGCCAAAAACATTCAGTACTTC.

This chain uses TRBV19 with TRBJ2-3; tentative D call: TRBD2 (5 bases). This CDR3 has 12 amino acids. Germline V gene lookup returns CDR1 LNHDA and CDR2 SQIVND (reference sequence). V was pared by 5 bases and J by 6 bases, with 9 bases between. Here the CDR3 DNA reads TGTGCCAGTAGTTCGTTAGCGGATACGCAGTATTTT. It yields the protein CASSSLADTQYF.

The DNA for the CDR3 is TGTGCCAGTTGGCGGGGGCCGGGGACATATGAGCAGTTCTTC. Translating it yields CASWRGPGTYEQFF. The genes are TRBV10-3 and TRBJ2-1; TRBD2 is a possible D gene (7 bases). CDR3 length: 14 residues. Germline V gene sequence: CDR1 ENHRY, CDR2 SYGVKD. Trimming removed 10 bases at V and 8 bases at J, with 21 bases between.

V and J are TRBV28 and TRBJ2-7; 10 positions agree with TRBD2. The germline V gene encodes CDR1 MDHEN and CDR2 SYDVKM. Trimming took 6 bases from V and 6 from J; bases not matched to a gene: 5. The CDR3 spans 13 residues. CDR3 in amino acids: CASSVTSGVEQYF. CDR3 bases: TGTGCCAGCAGCGTCACTAGCGGGGTCGAGCAGTACTTC.

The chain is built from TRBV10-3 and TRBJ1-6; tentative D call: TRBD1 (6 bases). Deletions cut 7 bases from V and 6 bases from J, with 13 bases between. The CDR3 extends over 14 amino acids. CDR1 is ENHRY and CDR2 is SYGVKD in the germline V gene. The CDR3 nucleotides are TGTGCCATCACCTCGGACAGTTTTAATTCACCCCTCCACTTT. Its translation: CAITSDSFNSPLHF.